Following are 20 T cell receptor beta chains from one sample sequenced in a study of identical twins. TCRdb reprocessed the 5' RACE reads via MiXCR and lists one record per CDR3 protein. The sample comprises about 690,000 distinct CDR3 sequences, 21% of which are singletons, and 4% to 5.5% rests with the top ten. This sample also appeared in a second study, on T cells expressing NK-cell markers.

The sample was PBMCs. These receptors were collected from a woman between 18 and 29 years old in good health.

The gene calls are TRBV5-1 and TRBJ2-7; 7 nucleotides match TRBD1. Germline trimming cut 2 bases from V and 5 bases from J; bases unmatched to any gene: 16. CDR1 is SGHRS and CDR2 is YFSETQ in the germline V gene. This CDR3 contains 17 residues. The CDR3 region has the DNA TGCGCCAGCAGCTTTGACCTTTTGAGGGACAGCAGCCACGAGCAGTACTTC. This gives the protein CASSFDLLRDSSHEQYF.

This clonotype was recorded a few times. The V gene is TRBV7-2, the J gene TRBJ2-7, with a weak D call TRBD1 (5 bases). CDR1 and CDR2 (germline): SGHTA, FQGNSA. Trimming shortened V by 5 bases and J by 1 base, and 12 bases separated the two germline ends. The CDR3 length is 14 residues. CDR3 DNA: TGTGCCAGCAGCCCCCACCAGGGATCCTACGAGCAGTACTTC. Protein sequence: CASSPHQGSYEQYF.

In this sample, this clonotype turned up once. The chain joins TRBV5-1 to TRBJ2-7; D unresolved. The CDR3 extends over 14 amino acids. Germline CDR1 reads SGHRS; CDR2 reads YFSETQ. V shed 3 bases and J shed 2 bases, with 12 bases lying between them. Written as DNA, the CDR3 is TGCGCCAGCAGCTCCGGACCGGGCGCCTACGAGCAGTACTTC. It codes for CASSSGPGAYEQYF.

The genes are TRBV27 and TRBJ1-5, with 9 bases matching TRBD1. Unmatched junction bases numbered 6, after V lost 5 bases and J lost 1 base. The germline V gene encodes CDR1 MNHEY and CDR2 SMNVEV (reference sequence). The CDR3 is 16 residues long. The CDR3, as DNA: TGTGCCAGCAGTCCTCAGACAGGGGGGAGCAATCAGCCCCAGCATTTT. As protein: CASSPQTGGSNQPQHF.

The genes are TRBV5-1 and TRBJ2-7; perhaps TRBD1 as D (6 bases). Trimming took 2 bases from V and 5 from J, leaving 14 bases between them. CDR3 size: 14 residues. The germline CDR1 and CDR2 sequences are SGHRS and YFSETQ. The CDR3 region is CASSLKQGHHEQYF. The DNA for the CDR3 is TGCGCCAGCAGCTTAAAACAGGGTCACCACGAGCAGTACTTC.

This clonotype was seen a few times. The CDR3 bases are TGTGCCAGCAGCTATATGGTCAGAAATAATTCACCCCTCCACTTT. It yields the protein CASSYMVRNNSPLHF. The chain employs TRBV6-5 and TRBJ1-6, with D hard to call. Germline V gene sequence: CDR1 MNHEY, CDR2 SVGAGI. V lost 6 bases and J 5 bases, leaving 14 bases between the germline ends. The CDR3 has 15 amino acids.

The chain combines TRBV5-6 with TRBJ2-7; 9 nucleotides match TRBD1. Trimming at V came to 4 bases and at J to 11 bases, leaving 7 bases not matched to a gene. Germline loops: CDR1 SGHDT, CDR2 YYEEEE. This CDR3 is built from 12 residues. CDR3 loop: CASSRDRTGEYF. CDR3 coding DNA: TGTGCCAGCAGCCGGGACCGGACAGGGGAGTACTTC.

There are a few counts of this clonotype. DNA of the CDR3: TGTGCCAGCCAGGGCCGCACAGCTGAAGCTTTCTTT. Its protein product is CASQGRTAEAFF. The chain recombines TRBV12-3 or TRBV12-4 with TRBJ1-1; weak D call: TRBD1 (5 bases). The CDR3 runs to 12 residues. V was pared by 8 bases and J by 6 bases, with 13 bases between.

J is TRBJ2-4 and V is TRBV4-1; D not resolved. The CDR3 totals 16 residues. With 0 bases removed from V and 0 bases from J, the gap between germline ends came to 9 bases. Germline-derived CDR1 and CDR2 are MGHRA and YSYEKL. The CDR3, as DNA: TGCGCCAGCAGCCAAGAAAGAAGTATAGCCAAAAACATTCAGTACTTC. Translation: CASSQERSIAKNIQYF.

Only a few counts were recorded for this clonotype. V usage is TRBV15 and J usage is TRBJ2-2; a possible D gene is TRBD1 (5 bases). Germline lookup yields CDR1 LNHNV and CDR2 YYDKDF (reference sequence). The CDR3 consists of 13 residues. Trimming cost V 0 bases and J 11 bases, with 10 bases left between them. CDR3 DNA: TGTGCCACCAGCAGAGATATGACAGCTGAGCTGTTTTTT. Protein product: CATSRDMTAELFF.

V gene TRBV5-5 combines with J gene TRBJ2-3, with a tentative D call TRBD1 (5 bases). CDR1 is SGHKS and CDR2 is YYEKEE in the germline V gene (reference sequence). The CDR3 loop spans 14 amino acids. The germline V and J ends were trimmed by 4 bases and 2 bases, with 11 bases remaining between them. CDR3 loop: CASSPTGDTDTQYF. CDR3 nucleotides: TGTGCCAGCAGCCCAACAGGAGACACAGATACGCAGTATTTT.

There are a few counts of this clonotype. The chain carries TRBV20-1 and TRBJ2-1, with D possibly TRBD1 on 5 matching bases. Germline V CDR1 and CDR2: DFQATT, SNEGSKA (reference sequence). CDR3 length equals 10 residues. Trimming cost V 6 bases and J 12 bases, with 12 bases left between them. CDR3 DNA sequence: TGCAGTGCGTACGACAGCGTGCAGTTCTTC. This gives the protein CSAYDSVQFF.

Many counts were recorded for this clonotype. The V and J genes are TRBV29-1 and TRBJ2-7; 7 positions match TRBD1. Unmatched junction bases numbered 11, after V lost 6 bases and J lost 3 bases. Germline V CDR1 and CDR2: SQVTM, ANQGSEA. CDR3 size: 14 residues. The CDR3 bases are TGCAGCGTCGCCCCCCGGGACAGACTCTACGAGCAGTACTTC. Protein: CSVAPRDRLYEQYF.

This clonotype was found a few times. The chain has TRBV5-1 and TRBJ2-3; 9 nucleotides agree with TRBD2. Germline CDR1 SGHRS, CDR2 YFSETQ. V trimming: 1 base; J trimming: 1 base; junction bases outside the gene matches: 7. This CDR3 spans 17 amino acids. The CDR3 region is CASSLHVGGRGTDTQYF. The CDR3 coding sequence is TGCGCCAGCAGCTTGCATGTAGGCGGGAGGGGCACAGATACGCAGTATTTT.

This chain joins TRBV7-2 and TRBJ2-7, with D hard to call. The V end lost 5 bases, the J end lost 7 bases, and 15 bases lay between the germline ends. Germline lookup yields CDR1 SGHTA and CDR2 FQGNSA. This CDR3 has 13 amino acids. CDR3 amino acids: CASSHSITREQYF. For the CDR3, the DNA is TGTGCCAGCAGCCACTCGATTACCAGAGAGCAGTACTTC.

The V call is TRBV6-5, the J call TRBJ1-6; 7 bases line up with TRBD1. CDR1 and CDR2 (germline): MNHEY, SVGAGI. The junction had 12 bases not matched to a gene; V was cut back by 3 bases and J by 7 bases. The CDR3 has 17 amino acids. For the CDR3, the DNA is TGTGCCAGCAGTTATAAGTCGAGCGGGACAGAAAATTCACCCCTCCACTTT. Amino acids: CASSYKSSGTENSPLHF.

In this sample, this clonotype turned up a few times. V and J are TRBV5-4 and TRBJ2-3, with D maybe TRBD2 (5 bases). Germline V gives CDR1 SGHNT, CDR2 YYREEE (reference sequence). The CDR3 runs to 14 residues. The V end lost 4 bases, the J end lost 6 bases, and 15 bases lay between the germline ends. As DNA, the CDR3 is TGTGCCAGCAGCCTGGAGGTCGGGGTCGATACGCAGTATTTT. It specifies CASSLEVGVDTQYF.

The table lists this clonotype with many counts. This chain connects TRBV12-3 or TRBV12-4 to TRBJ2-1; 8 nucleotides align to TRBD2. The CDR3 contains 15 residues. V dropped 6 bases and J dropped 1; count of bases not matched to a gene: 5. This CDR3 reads CASRTTSGSYNEQFF. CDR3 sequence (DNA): TGTGCCAGCAGGACTACTAGCGGTTCCTACAATGAGCAGTTCTTC.

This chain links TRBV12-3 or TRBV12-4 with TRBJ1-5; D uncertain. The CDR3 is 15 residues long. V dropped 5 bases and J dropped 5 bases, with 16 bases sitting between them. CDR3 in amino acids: CASSPRWRADQPQHF. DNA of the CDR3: TGTGCCAGCAGTCCCCGGTGGAGGGCTGATCAGCCCCAGCATTTT.

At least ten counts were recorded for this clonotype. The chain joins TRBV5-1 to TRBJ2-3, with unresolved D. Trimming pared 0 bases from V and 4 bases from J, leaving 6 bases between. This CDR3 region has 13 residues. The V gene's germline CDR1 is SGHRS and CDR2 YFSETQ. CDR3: CASSLAQPDTQYF. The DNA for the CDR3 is TGCGCCAGCAGCTTGGCACAGCCAGATACGCAGTATTTT.